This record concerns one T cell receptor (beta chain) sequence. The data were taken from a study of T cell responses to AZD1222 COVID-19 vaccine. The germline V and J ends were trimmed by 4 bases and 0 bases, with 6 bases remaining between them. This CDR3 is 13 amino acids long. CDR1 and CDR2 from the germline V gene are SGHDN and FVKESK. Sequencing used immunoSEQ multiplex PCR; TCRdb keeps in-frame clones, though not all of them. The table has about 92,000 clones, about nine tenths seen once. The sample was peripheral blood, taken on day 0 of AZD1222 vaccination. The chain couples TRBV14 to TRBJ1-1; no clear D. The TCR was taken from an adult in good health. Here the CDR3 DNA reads TGTGCCAGCAGCCCGCTGCTGAACACTGAAGCTTTCTTT. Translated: CASSPLLNTEAFF.